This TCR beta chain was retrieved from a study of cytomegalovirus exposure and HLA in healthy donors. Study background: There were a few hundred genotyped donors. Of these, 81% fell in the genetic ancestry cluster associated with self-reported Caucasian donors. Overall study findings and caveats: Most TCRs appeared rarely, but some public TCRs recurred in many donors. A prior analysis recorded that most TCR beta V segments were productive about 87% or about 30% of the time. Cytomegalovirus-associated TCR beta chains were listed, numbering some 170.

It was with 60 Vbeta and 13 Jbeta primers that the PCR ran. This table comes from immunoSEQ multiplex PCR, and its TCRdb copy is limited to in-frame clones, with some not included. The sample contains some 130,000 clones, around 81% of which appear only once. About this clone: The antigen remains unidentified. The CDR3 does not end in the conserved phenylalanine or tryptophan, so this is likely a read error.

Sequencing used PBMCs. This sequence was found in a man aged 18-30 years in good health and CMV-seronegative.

The CDR3 here is CASSPTGGTNYGYTL. CDR3 nucleotide sequence: TGTGCCAGCAGCCCCACAGGGGGCACTAACTATGGCTACACCCTC. The J gene is TRBJ1-2, the V gene TRBV5-4; 9 bases are a match to TRBD1. CDR1 is SGHNT, CDR2 YYREEE, per germline (reference sequence). J lost 0 bases, V lost 4 bases, and 4 bases had no gene match. This CDR3 contains 15 residues.